Listed below are T cell receptor beta chains from one sample, sequenced in a study of cytomegalovirus exposure and HLA in healthy donors. Profiled with immunoSEQ multiplex PCR; TCRdb holds only in-frame clones, not every one. The sample holds around 140,000 clones, over 80% seen once. Sample: PBMCs. These receptors originate from a woman aged 25 to 45 in good health and CMV-seronegative. The CDR3 runs from the conserved cysteine through the conserved F or W. The D gene is left open where the match is weak. Clone size appears in some rows only: once, few, many, or a class for an expanded clone.

J gene: TRBJ1-2
V gene: TRBV4-3
clone size: .
D gene: .
CDR3 protein: CASSQDRSGYGYTF
CDR3 DNA: TGCGCCAGCAGCCAAGATCGGAGTGGGTATGGCTACACCTTC

J gene: TRBJ2-7
V gene: TRBV7-3
clone size: .
D gene: TRBD1
CDR3 protein: CASSSGQGEDYEQYF
CDR3 DNA: TGTGCCAGCAGCTCAGGACAGGGGGAAGACTACGAGCAGTACTTC

J gene: TRBJ2-7
V gene: TRBV7-2
clone size: .
D gene: TRBD2
CDR3 protein: CASSLSGGNEQYF
CDR3 DNA: TGTGCCAGCAGCTTGTCGGGGGGGAACGAGCAGTACTTC

J gene: TRBJ1-1
V gene: TRBV28
clone size: .
D gene: .
CDR3 protein: CASTARVMNTEAFF
CDR3 DNA: TGTGCCAGCACCGCCAGGGTCATGAACACTGAAGCTTTCTTT

J gene: TRBJ2-2
V gene: TRBV19
clone size: .
D gene: TRBD1
CDR3 protein: CASSPTGADTGELFF
CDR3 DNA: TGTGCCAGTAGTCCCACAGGGGCCGACACCGGGGAGCTGTTTTTT

J gene: TRBJ1-1
V gene: TRBV20-1
clone size: .
D gene: .
CDR3 protein: CSVLRQQEAFF
CDR3 DNA: TGCAGTGTCCTCCGACAGCAAGAAGCTTTCTTT

J gene: TRBJ1-1
V gene: TRBV9
clone size: few
D gene: .
CDR3 protein: CASSVTTYSEAFF
CDR3 DNA: TGTGCCAGCAGCGTAACCACTTATTCTGAAGCTTTCTTT

J gene: TRBJ1-4
V gene: TRBV27
clone size: .
D gene: TRBD1
CDR3 protein: CASSATGGFEKLFF
CDR3 DNA: TGTGCCAGCAGTGCCACAGGGGGCTTTGAAAAACTGTTTTTT

J gene: TRBJ1-1
V gene: TRBV5-1
clone size: few
D gene: .
CDR3 protein: CASSLVGDTEAFF
CDR3 DNA: TGCGCCAGCAGCTTGGTAGGGGACACTGAAGCTTTCTTT

J gene: TRBJ1-4
V gene: TRBV7-9
clone size: .
D gene: .
CDR3 protein: CASSLTKTSGGKLFF
CDR3 DNA: TGTGCCAGCAGCTTAACCAAGACCAGCGGGGGCAAACTGTTTTTT

J gene: TRBJ2-2
V gene: TRBV6-6
clone size: few
D gene: .
CDR3 protein: CASRDGRELFF
CDR3 DNA: TGTGCCAGCAGAGATGGCCGGGAGCTGTTTTTT

J gene: TRBJ1-2
V gene: TRBV18
clone size: .
D gene: TRBD1
CDR3 protein: CASSPRTPGTGYGYTF
CDR3 DNA: TGTGCCAGCTCACCACGAACCCCCGGGACAGGGTATGGCTACACCTTC

J gene: TRBJ2-2
V gene: TRBV5-1
clone size: .
D gene: .
CDR3 protein: CASSLAGRLLFF
CDR3 DNA: TGCGCCAGCAGCTTGGCTGGGAGGCTGCTGTTTTTT

J gene: TRBJ1-2
V gene: TRBV2
clone size: .
D gene: .
CDR3 protein: CASVWVPGAFNYGYTF
CDR3 DNA: TGTGCCAGCGTGTGGGTCCCAGGGGCCTTTAACTATGGCTACACCTTC

J gene: TRBJ2-7
V gene: TRBV20-1
clone size: .
D gene: .
CDR3 protein: CSARELVEQYF
CDR3 DNA: TGCAGTGCTAGAGAACTAGTCGAGCAGTACTTC

J gene: TRBJ2-1
V gene: TRBV13
clone size: .
D gene: TRBD2
CDR3 protein: CASSWLGLAGAYNEQFF
CDR3 DNA: TGTGCCAGCAGCTGGCTAGGACTAGCGGGGGCCTACAATGAGCAGTTCTTC

J gene: TRBJ2-3
V gene: TRBV2
clone size: .
D gene: .
CDR3 protein: CASSHRVDTQYF
CDR3 DNA: TGTGCCAGCAGTCATAGAGTAGATACGCAGTATTTT

J gene: TRBJ1-1
V gene: TRBV4-1
clone size: .
D gene: .
CDR3 protein: CASSQVREASEAFF
CDR3 DNA: TGCGCCAGCAGCCAAGTACGTGAGGCGAGTGAAGCTTTCTTT

J gene: TRBJ1-1
V gene: TRBV5-4
clone size: .
D gene: TRBD1
CDR3 protein: CASSLEGQDTEAFF
CDR3 DNA: TGTGCCAGCAGCTTGGAAGGACAGGACACTGAAGCTTTCTTT

J gene: TRBJ1-1
V gene: TRBV5-3
clone size: .
D gene: TRBD1
CDR3 protein: CARSIGQGEAFF
CDR3 DNA: TGTGCCAGAAGCATCGGACAGGGCGAAGCTTTCTTT

J gene: TRBJ1-1
V gene: TRBV29-1
clone size: .
D gene: TRBD1
CDR3 protein: CSVKTSGGGNTEAFF
CDR3 DNA: TGCAGCGTTAAAACCTCGGGAGGGGGCAACACTGAAGCTTTCTTT

J gene: TRBJ2-7
V gene: TRBV7-8
clone size: .
D gene: .
CDR3 protein: CASSPAGQGVYEQYF
CDR3 DNA: TGTGCCAGCAGCCCCGCAGGGCAGGGCGTATACGAGCAGTACTTC

J gene: TRBJ2-1
V gene: TRBV2
clone size: once
D gene: TRBD2
CDR3 protein: CASSVGGGWNEQFF
CDR3 DNA: TGTGCCAGCAGTGTCGGGGGGGGCTGGAATGAGCAGTTCTTC

J gene: TRBJ2-1
V gene: TRBV18
clone size: .
D gene: TRBD2
CDR3 protein: CASSSTSGQDEQFF
CDR3 DNA: TGTGCCAGCTCATCGACTAGCGGGCAGGATGAGCAGTTCTTC

J gene: TRBJ2-2
V gene: TRBV7-2
clone size: once
D gene: .
CDR3 protein: CASSLYAGKNTGELFF
CDR3 DNA: TGTGCCAGCAGCTTGTATGCAGGGAAGAACACCGGGGAGCTGTTTTTT

J gene: TRBJ1-5
V gene: TRBV15
clone size: .
D gene: TRBD1
CDR3 protein: CATSRGQASNQPQHF
CDR3 DNA: TGTGCCACCAGCAGGGGACAGGCTAGCAATCAGCCCCAGCATTTT

J gene: TRBJ2-3
V gene: TRBV6-5
clone size: .
D gene: TRBD2
CDR3 protein: CAIRAGSTDTQYF
CDR3 DNA: TGTGCCATCAGAGCGGGGAGCACAGATACGCAGTATTTT

J gene: TRBJ2-1
V gene: TRBV7-2
clone size: .
D gene: .
CDR3 protein: CASSLGRNNEQFF
CDR3 DNA: TGTGCCAGCAGCTTAGGCAGAAACAATGAGCAGTTCTTC

J gene: TRBJ2-2
V gene: TRBV28
clone size: .
D gene: .
CDR3 protein: CASSPSGSGELFF
CDR3 DNA: TGTGCCAGCAGCCCTAGTGGGAGCGGGGAGCTGTTTTTT

J gene: TRBJ2-7
V gene: TRBV28
clone size: few
D gene: .
CDR3 protein: CASTEGHTYEQYF
CDR3 DNA: TGTGCCAGCACCGAGGGACACACCTACGAGCAGTACTTC

J gene: TRBJ1-1
V gene: TRBV5-1
clone size: .
D gene: .
CDR3 protein: CASSFTRDNEVAFF
CDR3 DNA: TGCGCCAGCAGCTTCACCCGGGACAACGAAGTAGCTTTCTTT

J gene: TRBJ2-1
V gene: TRBV27
clone size: .
D gene: TRBD2
CDR3 protein: CASSDGTSGYNEQFF
CDR3 DNA: TGTGCCAGCAGTGACGGGACTAGCGGCTACAATGAGCAGTTCTTC

J gene: TRBJ2-7
V gene: TRBV29-1
clone size: .
D gene: TRBD1
CDR3 protein: CSVAGTGQDEQYF
CDR3 DNA: TGCAGCGTTGCCGGGACAGGGCAAGACGAGCAGTACTTC

J gene: TRBJ2-7
V gene: TRBV2
clone size: .
D gene: TRBD1
CDR3 protein: CASRGDHRTGRLNF
CDR3 DNA: TGTGCCAGCAGAGGGGACCATAGGACAGGGAGACTTAATTTC

J gene: TRBJ1-1
V gene: TRBV4-3
clone size: .
D gene: .
CDR3 protein: CASSQSTRGLNTEAFF
CDR3 DNA: TGCGCCAGCAGCCAATCTACGCGGGGATTGAACACTGAAGCTTTCTTT

J gene: TRBJ1-5
V gene: TRBV30
clone size: .
D gene: TRBD1
CDR3 protein: CAFHRGSNQPQHF
CDR3 DNA: TGTGCCTTCCACAGGGGATCTAATCAGCCCCAGCATTTT

J gene: TRBJ2-1
V gene: TRBV10-3
clone size: .
D gene: TRBD1
CDR3 protein: CAISVGQGELDEQFF
CDR3 DNA: TGTGCCATCAGTGTAGGACAGGGGGAACTGGATGAGCAGTTCTTC

J gene: TRBJ1-4
V gene: TRBV7-8
clone size: .
D gene: TRBD1
CDR3 protein: CASSLVVGQAPATNEKLFF
CDR3 DNA: TGTGCCAGCAGCCTAGTAGTGGGACAGGCGCCTGCAACTAATGAAAAACTGTTTTTT

J gene: TRBJ2-1
V gene: TRBV5-1
clone size: .
D gene: .
CDR3 protein: CASSSGRVRYNEQFF
CDR3 DNA: TGCGCCAGCAGCTCGGGAAGGGTCCGATACAATGAGCAGTTCTTC